The present T cell receptor (beta chain) was sequenced within a study of post-analysis software for immune sequencing data (dated by TCRdb to about 2015). Describing the broader study: Disease courses on record covered relapsing-remitting, secondary progressive and progressive-relapsing multiple sclerosis, though some patients had no subtype annotation. The patient repertoires were set against 10 or so previously published healthy control repertoires from donors whose ages ranged from about 6 to 25 years. A subset of samples was prepared in parallel using single-end sample barcoding, then pooled and co-amplified after Illumina adapter ligation.

Remarks on this clonotype: Its binding antigen is unknown. Qualities for individual bases were not recorded, and no much larger clone is one base off.

The full study reports these points: Direct clustering with F measure showed strong co-clustering of samples prepared in the same batch, prompting a batch-effect correction. Significantly higher frequencies in patients than in controls were found for roughly 5 TRBV segments, including TRBV5-6, TRBV5-1 and TRBV20-1. The control group was slightly older than the multiple sclerosis patient group. Significantly lower normalized Chao1 diversity was found in multiple sclerosis patients than in controls, suggesting substantial peripheral T-cell clonal expansion.

The germline V gene (reference sequence) supplies CDR1 DFQATT and CDR2 SNEGSKA. The CDR3 spans 13 residues, from the cysteine through the phenylalanine. Of all the DNA, just the CDR3 is kept, 39 bases in frame from base 1. Libraries were prepared through PCR. Instrument used: Illumina HiSeq 2500. Unique molecular identifiers were incorporated into TCR beta cDNA libraries to reduce PCR and sequencing biases. Per 1 to 10 million input T cells, some 500,000 cDNA molecules were obtained, such that each molecule approximated one T cell. Patient libraries were prepared and sequenced with the same protocol used for the earlier healthy control dataset. Samples belonging to the same batch were prepared together, multiplexed and sequenced on a shared HiSeq lane. Under the source paper's analysis protocol: Raw barcoded reads were processed with MIGEC, discarding single-read molecular identifier groups before consensus assembly and CDR3 extraction. Clonotype tables were post-analysed with VDJtools, and diversity was normalized by down-sampling all datasets to the smallest sample size. To correct batch-related cross-sample contamination, repertoire overlap clustering matched CDR3 amino acid sequences but not nucleotide sequences. TCRdb handled the public reads itself, with Q25 trimming in fastp and clone calling in MiXCR, and kept productive beta chains. Under each unique CDR3 protein, matching rows form one entry showing the most common genes and DNA. The V and J calls were determined by TCRdb, not by the authors. Across this sample there are approximately 690,000 distinct CDR3 sequences, with 55% to 60% seen only once. The ten most abundant clones make up around 11% of the sample.

TCR beta repertoires were profiled from peripheral blood of 10 to 15 young patients with multiple sclerosis to demonstrate the VDJtools post-analysis software. The multiple sclerosis patients were children and adolescents ranging in age from 6 to 15 years. In this chain, TRBV20-1 is recombined with TRBJ2-4; the best D guess is TRBD2, with 6 bases matching. The J call is doubtful: the DNA matches TRBJ2-7 better. The clonotype originates from a girl aged 2 to 10 with multiple sclerosis. Sequencing was carried out using blood. The CDR3 region has the sequence CSARGDWTYEQYF. The sequenced DNA: TGCAGTGCCCGAGGGGACTGGACCTACGAGCAGTACTTC.